The source of this T cell receptor beta chain is a study of cytomegalovirus exposure and HLA in healthy donors. Generated by immunoSEQ multiplex PCR, the TCRdb table keeps only in-frame clones and is missing some. The sample lists over 50,000 clones, around 96% occurring once. The V and J ends lost 0 bases and 2 bases respectively, with 9 bases between them. Germline V gene sequence: CDR1 SGHDT, CDR2 YYEEEE. CDR3 length: 15 amino acids. The chain couples TRBV5-6 to TRBJ1-5; D gene uncertain. The sequence came from a young woman in good health and CMV-seronegative. The sample taken for sequencing was PBMCs. The CDR3 reads CASSLVGEGNQPQHF. CDR3 DNA: TGTGCCAGCAGCTTGGTTGGGGAGGGCAATCAGCCCCAGCATTTT.